The clone carrying this T cell receptor (beta chain) showed up many times. Its antigen remains unidentified. Bone marrow was sampled from every patient at the time of active disease. Molecular barcoded adaptors covering alpha/delta and beta/gamma chains were used on 400 ng RNA. TCRdb re-derived calls from the reads in MiXCR, one entry per CDR3 protein. This repertoire shows about 48,000 distinct CDR3 sequences, roughly 19% found once; its top ten account for roughly 14%. These data belong to a study of read filtering for tumor transcriptome and immune sequencing. Overall study: Mean patient age was approximately 66 years, range about 45 to 85; around 17 male, more than 11 female. General observations from the study: Dropping single-read clonotypes raised IR-seq and RNA-seq shared-clonotype correlation.

This CDR3 contains 17 residues. With V trimmed by 4 bases and J by 3 bases, 7 bases remained unmatched. Germline CDR1 LGHDT, CDR2 YNNKEL (reference sequence). This sequence was found in a donor aged 40 or over with multiple myeloma. This chain links TRBV3-1 with TRBJ2-2; TRBD2 matches at 11 bases. Sequences were obtained from a population of CD138-negative cells sorted from bone marrow. This CDR3 reads CASSPPGLAVDTGELFF. As DNA, the CDR3 is TGTGCCAGCAGCCCCCCGGGACTAGCGGTAGACACCGGGGAGCTGTTTTTT.